The entry that follows covers one T cell receptor beta chain sequence. No antigen is known for it. Other nucleotide sequences in the sample specify the same CDR3. The source of the sample is a study of shared clonotypes between healthy human individuals. General study findings and limits: Non-shared clonotypes had lower generation probabilities than those shared by all four donors. Approximately 5.3% was the fraction of naive CD4 clonotypes found shared across several donors.

The CDR3 is made up of 14 amino acids. The germline V gene encodes CDR1 SGDLS and CDR2 YYNGEE. After removal of 0 bases from V and 5 bases from J, the junction contained 4 bases not matched to a gene. How the authors handled the data: Because ImmunoSEQ provided only junction sequences with no quality scores, the filtering differed. TCRdb's table, derived via immunoSEQ multiplex PCR, lists solely in-frame clones and lacks some. Clone size and the V and J calls come from that table; the DNA yielded D and trimming. The repertoire includes around 120,000 clones, around 71% of them detected once, and roughly 22% sits in the top ten.

This sequence was found in a woman in her thirties in good health. The chain recombines TRBV9 with TRBJ2-7; TRBD1 matches 8 bases. What was sequenced was memory CD8+ T cells sorted from blood. Documented subset: CD45RO+ cells pooled with CCR7-negative TemRA cells. This CDR3 is CASSVAGGSDEQYF. In nucleotides, the CDR3 is TGTGCCAGCAGCGTAGCAGGGGGCAGCGACGAGCAGTACTTC.